These T cell receptor beta chains were read from a single sample in a study of blood T cell repertoires in COVID-19. Produced via immunoSEQ multiplex PCR; TCRdb's table is partial and in-frame only. Of 180,000 or so clones listed, around 85% are singletons. Sequenced input: peripheral blood. The receptors derive from a man aged 50-60 years who had recovered from COVID-19. CDR3s include the opening cysteine and the closing phenylalanine or tryptophan. A D gene is named only where the DNA matches it firmly. A clone size is listed for some rows: how often the clone was seen (once, few, many), or a class if it is expanded.

clone size	CDR3 length	V gene	D gene	J gene	CDR3 DNA	CDR3 protein
-	13	TRBV19	TRBD1	TRBJ2-5	TGTGCCAGTAGTATGAACAGGGGAGAGACCCAGTACTTC	CASSMNRGETQYF
-	13	TRBV30	-	TRBJ2-2	TGTGCCTGGAGAATGAGTAACACCGGGGAGCTGTTTTTT	CAWRMSNTGELFF
-	13	TRBV19	-	TRBJ2-1	TGTGCCAGTGGTGCGGGTACCTACAATGAGCAGTTCTTC	CASGAGTYNEQFF
-	15	TRBV9	-	TRBJ2-3	TGTGCCAGCAGCCTTGGACTCGCGATAACAGATACGCAGTATTTT	CASSLGLAITDTQYF
-	16	TRBV7-6	-	TRBJ2-7	TGTGCCAGCAGCTTAGCGAACCAGGCGGGGACCTACGAGCAGTACTTC	CASSLANQAGTYEQYF
-	15	TRBV5-1	-	TRBJ2-1	TGCGCCAGCAGCTTGGCCCGGCCTAGCGAGGATGAGCAGTTCTTC	CASSLARPSEDEQFF
-	14	TRBV10-2	TRBD2	TRBJ2-7	TGCGCCACCGACGATGGACTAGTTTCCTACGAGCAGTACTTC	CATDDGLVSYEQYF
-	13	TRBV29-1	-	TRBJ1-2	TGCAGCGTTGAATCGCGCCCCCGCTATGGCTACACCTTC	CSVESRPRYGYTF
few	17	TRBV28	TRBD2	TRBJ2-5	TGTGCCAGCAACCCTCGTGCTAGCGGGAGGTCTAAAGAGACCCAGTACTTC	CASNPRASGRSKETQYF
-	16	TRBV6-5	-	TRBJ1-1	TGTGCCAGCAGTTACTTGCGGGCGGAGGCGAACACTGAAGCTTTCTTT	CASSYLRAEANTEAFF
-	16	TRBV5-4	-	TRBJ1-6	TGTGCCAGCAGCTTGATGGGGCTCTCCTATAATTCACCCCTCCACTTT	CASSLMGLSYNSPLHF
-	18	TRBV2	TRBD2	TRBJ2-1	TGTGCCAGCAGTAGGACTAGCGGGAGGGCCGCCTCCTACAATGAGCAGTTCTTC	CASSRTSGRAASYNEQFF
-	16	TRBV19	-	TRBJ1-3	TGTGCCAGTAGTATAATTGCCGGGATCTCTGGAAACACCATATATTTT	CASSIIAGISGNTIYF
few	14	TRBV27	TRBD1	TRBJ1-1	TGTGCCAGCAGGCCCACAGGGGGAGACACTGAAGCTTTCTTT	CASRPTGGDTEAFF
-	14	TRBV6-5	-	TRBJ1-3	TGTGCCAGCAGTTACTCGTCTGCTGGAAACACCATATATTTT	CASSYSSAGNTIYF
-	14	TRBV5-1	-	TRBJ2-1	TGCGCCAGCAGCTTGCTTACGGTTGTCAATGAGCAGTTCTTC	CASSLLTVVNEQFF
-	14	TRBV2	TRBD2	TRBJ2-7	TGTGCCAGCAAATCCAGCGGGAGCCTCAACGAGCAGTACTTC	CASKSSGSLNEQYF
-	19	TRBV2	TRBD1	TRBJ1-6	TGTGCCAGCAGTGAAGATTCGACGGAGGGGACAGAATTAAATTCACCCCTCCACTTT	CASSEDSTEGTELNSPLHF
-	15	TRBV30	-	TRBJ1-5	TGTGCCTGGAGCCCCGGGGGGGGTCTTAATCAGCCCCAGCATTTT	CAWSPGGGLNQPQHF
-	14	TRBV30	-	TRBJ1-2	TGTGCCTGGAGTGTGAGAATCATAAACTATGGCTACACCTTC	CAWSVRIINYGYTF
once	15	TRBV6-5	TRBD1	TRBJ2-7	TGTGCCAGCAGTCAGGACAGGGGGTCTCCCTACGAGCAGTACTTC	CASSQDRGSPYEQYF
once	11	TRBV30	-	TRBJ2-7	TGTGCCTGGAGTGTACGGAGGGAGCAGTACTTC	CAWSVRREQYF
once	15	TRBV5-4	TRBD2	TRBJ2-1	TGTGCCAGCAGCTTTCTAGCGGGAGAAGGCAATGAGCAGTTCTTC	CASSFLAGEGNEQFF
-	13	TRBV30	-	TRBJ2-3	TGTGCCTGGAAGGCGGGGAGCACAGATACGCAGTATTTT	CAWKAGSTDTQYF
-	14	TRBV30	-	TRBJ2-3	TGTGCCTGGAAGGGGTCATGGGGCACAGATACGCAGTATTTT	CAWKGSWGTDTQYF
-	15	TRBV5-6	TRBD2	TRBJ2-5	TGTGCCAGCAGCCTCGCGGGGGGAGCCCAAGAGACCCAGTACTTC	CASSLAGGAQETQYF